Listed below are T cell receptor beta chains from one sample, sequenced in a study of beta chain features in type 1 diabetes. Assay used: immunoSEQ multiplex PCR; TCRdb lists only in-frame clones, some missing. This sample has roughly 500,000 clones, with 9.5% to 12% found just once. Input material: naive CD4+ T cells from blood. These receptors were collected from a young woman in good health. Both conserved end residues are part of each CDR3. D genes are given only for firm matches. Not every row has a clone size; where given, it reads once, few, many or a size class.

DNA: TGTGCCAGCTCCCGGGGCAGGGAAGGGGAGCAGTACTTC; CDR3: CASSRGREGEQYF; size: few; V: TRBV2; J: TRBJ2-7; D: NA
DNA: TGTGCCAGCAGCCAAGATGTCTTCCACGAGCAGTACTTC; CDR3: CASSQDVFHEQYF; size: many; V: TRBV16; J: TRBJ2-7; D: NA
DNA: TGCGCCAGCAGCTTGGTCCTCAATGAGCAGTTCTTC; CDR3: CASSLVLNEQFF; size: NA; V: TRBV5-1; J: TRBJ2-1; D: NA
DNA: TGCAGCGTTGAAGAGCAGGGAGCTGGAGGCTACACCTTC; CDR3: CSVEEQGAGGYTF; size: few; V: TRBV29-1; J: TRBJ1-2; D: NA
DNA: TGTGCTAGCAGCCCACTAGCGGGACCGGGTGAGCAGTACTTC; CDR3: CASSPLAGPGEQYF; size: NA; V: TRBV7-7; J: TRBJ2-7; D: TRBD2
DNA: TGCGCCAGCAGCCAAGATCGGAAGTACAGGGTAGAGACCCAGTACTTC; CDR3: CASSQDRKYRVETQYF; size: few; V: TRBV4-1; J: TRBJ2-5; D: NA
DNA: TGTGCCAGCAGTCTAGTTAGTGAGCAGTTCTTC; CDR3: CASSLVSEQFF; size: NA; V: TRBV6-5; J: TRBJ2-1; D: NA
DNA: TGTGCCAGCAGCACGGCCGGGACAGGGGAGGAGACCCAGTACTTC; CDR3: CASSTAGTGEETQYF; size: NA; V: TRBV7-7; J: TRBJ2-5; D: TRBD1
DNA: TGTGCCACCCAAAGGAGGCGGGGGCCCCAAGAGACCCAGTACTTC; CDR3: CATQRRRGPQETQYF; size: NA; V: TRBV27; J: TRBJ2-5; D: NA
DNA: TGTGCCAGCAGCCCGATGACAGGGCCTTACAATGAGCAGTTCTTC; CDR3: CASSPMTGPYNEQFF; size: few; V: TRBV7-2; J: TRBJ2-1; D: TRBD1
DNA: TGCGCCAGCAGCCAAGAATTACGGGGGGGCACAGATACGCAGTATTTT; CDR3: CASSQELRGGTDTQYF; size: NA; V: TRBV4-3; J: TRBJ2-3; D: TRBD2
DNA: TGTGCCAGCAGCCCCGGACCAGAGGGGCACCTCCACTTT; CDR3: CASSPGPEGHLHF; size: NA; V: TRBV7-3; J: TRBJ1-6; D: NA
DNA: TGTGCCAGCAGCAGGGGTATAGGGGCGGATGAAAAACTGTTTTTT; CDR3: CASSRGIGADEKLFF; size: few; V: TRBV7-7; J: TRBJ1-4; D: NA
DNA: TGTGCCAGCAGTCAAGGTAGCAGCTCCTACAATGAGCAGTTCTTC; CDR3: CASSQGSSSYNEQFF; size: few; V: TRBV6-5; J: TRBJ2-1; D: NA
DNA: TGCGCCAGCAGCCAAGATCTGAGGGCAGGGGAGACCCAGTACTTC; CDR3: CASSQDLRAGETQYF; size: NA; V: TRBV4-3; J: TRBJ2-5; D: NA
DNA: TGTGCCAGCAGCTCGCGACTAGCGGGAAGTACTGAGCAGTTCTTC; CDR3: CASSSRLAGSTEQFF; size: few; V: TRBV9; J: TRBJ2-1; D: TRBD2
DNA: TGTGCCAGCAGAGACTCCTACGGTCGCGGGGCCGGGGAGCTGTTTTTT; CDR3: CASRDSYGRGAGELFF; size: NA; V: TRBV28; J: TRBJ2-2; D: NA
DNA: TGCAGTGCTAGGAAAGCCACTGAAGCTTTCTTT; CDR3: CSARKATEAFF; size: NA; V: TRBV20-1; J: TRBJ1-1; D: NA
DNA: TGTGCCAGCAGCTCCTCCGGACTAGCGCCGTTCTTC; CDR3: CASSSSGLAPFF; size: few; V: TRBV7-9; J: TRBJ2-1; D: TRBD2
DNA: TGCGCCAGCAGCTTGGAAGTCGGTAATCAGCCCCAGCATTTT; CDR3: CASSLEVGNQPQHF; size: few; V: TRBV5-1; J: TRBJ1-5; D: NA
DNA: TGTGCCACCAGCAGAGAGGGGGCAGGCTCCAGCGAGCAGTACTTC; CDR3: CATSREGAGSSEQYF; size: few; V: TRBV15; J: TRBJ2-7; D: NA
DNA: TGTGCCAGCAGCCAATTTAGCGGGGGGGCCGGAGAGACCCAGTACTTC; CDR3: CASSQFSGGAGETQYF; size: NA; V: TRBV4-2; J: TRBJ2-5; D: TRBD2
DNA: TGCGCCAGCAGCCAGTCTGCGGAGGGTCTTCAGGAGACCCAGTACTTC; CDR3: CASSQSAEGLQETQYF; size: few; V: TRBV4-3; J: TRBJ2-5; D: NA
DNA: TGTGCCAGCAGTTTCTTCGGGACAACGAACACCGGGGAGCTGTTTTTT; CDR3: CASSFFGTTNTGELFF; size: NA; V: TRBV28; J: TRBJ2-2; D: NA
DNA: TGTGCCAGCAGCATGAGACAGGTTTGGGAGACCCAGTACTTC; CDR3: CASSMRQVWETQYF; size: few; V: TRBV7-2; J: TRBJ2-5; D: NA
DNA: TGTGCCAGCAGTGGGAATGAAGCTGAAGCTTTCTTT; CDR3: CASSGNEAEAFF; size: NA; V: TRBV25-1; J: TRBJ1-1; D: NA
DNA: TGTGCCAGCAGCATCGGGTACACAGATACGCAGTATTTT; CDR3: CASSIGYTDTQYF; size: few; V: TRBV7-9; J: TRBJ2-3; D: NA
DNA: TGTGCCAGCTCACCCCGGACAGGGCAAGAGACCCAGTACTTC; CDR3: CASSPRTGQETQYF; size: NA; V: TRBV18; J: TRBJ2-5; D: TRBD1
DNA: TGTGCCAGCAGCCACATAGCGGGGATTAGCACAGATACGCAGTATTTT; CDR3: CASSHIAGISTDTQYF; size: few; V: TRBV7-9; J: TRBJ2-3; D: TRBD2
DNA: TGTGCCAGCAGCTCCTCAAGCGGGACCTTTTCCTACGAGCAGTACTTC; CDR3: CASSSSSGTFSYEQYF; size: NA; V: TRBV7-9; J: TRBJ2-7; D: TRBD2
DNA: TGTGCCAGCAGCGCCCAGGGTAGCACAGATACGCAGTATTTT; CDR3: CASSAQGSTDTQYF; size: few; V: TRBV7-2; J: TRBJ2-3; D: NA
DNA: TGTGCCAGCAGTTATGAGGGCACATACAATGAGCAGTTCTTC; CDR3: CASSYEGTYNEQFF; size: NA; V: TRBV6-5; J: TRBJ2-1; D: NA
DNA: TGTGCCAGCAGTGAATGGCTAGCGGAAAGCACAGATACGCAGTATTTT; CDR3: CASSEWLAESTDTQYF; size: NA; V: TRBV25-1; J: TRBJ2-3; D: TRBD2
DNA: TGTGCCAGCAGCGTAGGATCGCTACTAGACCAAGAGACCCAGTACTTC; CDR3: CASSVGSLLDQETQYF; size: few; V: TRBV9; J: TRBJ2-5; D: NA
DNA: TGCGCCAGCAGCTTGGAAGAGGAGACCCAGTACTTC; CDR3: CASSLEEETQYF; size: NA; V: TRBV5-1; J: TRBJ2-5; D: NA
DNA: TGTGCCAGCAGCGTAGGGACACAATACTACGAGCAGTACTTC; CDR3: CASSVGTQYYEQYF; size: NA; V: TRBV9; J: TRBJ2-7; D: NA
DNA: TGTGCCAGCAGTTACGCCGAGGGGTCCGAGACCCAGTACTTC; CDR3: CASSYAEGSETQYF; size: few; V: TRBV6-5; J: TRBJ2-5; D: NA
DNA: TGTGCCAGCAGTGCGCAGGGGACCTACACAGATACGCAGTATTTT; CDR3: CASSAQGTYTDTQYF; size: NA; V: TRBV2; J: TRBJ2-3; D: NA
DNA: TGCGCCAGCAGCTTGACGGGACAGGCGAACACTGAAGCTTTCTTT; CDR3: CASSLTGQANTEAFF; size: NA; V: TRBV5-1; J: TRBJ1-1; D: TRBD1
DNA: TGCGCCAGCAGCCAGGGTCGAGGGGAGAGGTGGCCCCAGCATTTT; CDR3: CASSQGRGERWPQHF; size: NA; V: TRBV4-1; J: TRBJ1-5; D: NA
DNA: TGTGCCAGCAGCTTTCCGGGACGATCGAACACCGGGGAGCTGTTTTTT; CDR3: CASSFPGRSNTGELFF; size: NA; V: TRBV7-3; J: TRBJ2-2; D: NA
DNA: TGTGCCAGCAATCCGCTGTCGGGGGAGACCCAGTACTTC; CDR3: CASNPLSGETQYF; size: few; V: TRBV2; J: TRBJ2-5; D: NA
DNA: TGTGCCAGCAGCCGTGACAGGGGAGGTCAGCCCCAGCATTTT; CDR3: CASSRDRGGQPQHF; size: NA; V: TRBV4-2; J: TRBJ1-5; D: TRBD1
DNA: TGTGCCAGCAGCAGCTTACAGGGGCTCGCTACGCAGTATTTT; CDR3: CASSSLQGLATQYF; size: NA; V: TRBV11-2; J: TRBJ2-3; D: TRBD1
DNA: TGCAGCGTTGAAGATTTGGCGGGCCGGTTTGGCTACACCTTC; CDR3: CSVEDLAGRFGYTF; size: NA; V: TRBV29-1; J: TRBJ1-2; D: NA
DNA: TGCGCCAGCAGTCATTTCGGACGGGGGAAAGAGACCCAGTACTTC; CDR3: CASSHFGRGKETQYF; size: few; V: TRBV4-1; J: TRBJ2-5; D: NA